Presented here are 17 T cell receptor beta chains from one specimen sequenced in a study of blood T cell repertoires in COVID-19. TCRdb's table, derived via immunoSEQ multiplex PCR, lists solely in-frame clones and lacks some. The sample gives 110,000 to 150,000 clones, more than 75% of which show up once; around 10% is in the top ten. The sample was PBMCs or T cells enriched from blood (not recorded which). These TCRs come from a man in his sixties who had recovered from COVID-19.

This chain uses TRBV28 with TRBJ2-7, with 12 bases identical to TRBD2. The CDR3 spans 19 residues. CDR1 and CDR2 (germline): MDHEN, SYDVKM. V dropped 2 bases and J dropped 8; count of bases not matched to a gene: 19. DNA of the CDR3: TGTGCCAGCAGTTTAGCCCCCCAGACTAGCGGGAGACCCCCTGTGAAGCAGTACTTC. Encoded protein: CASSLAPQTSGRPPVKQYF.

V is TRBV6-5 and J is TRBJ2-7, with TRBD2 as a possible D gene (6 bases). Trimming took 2 bases from V and 4 from J, leaving 15 bases between them. Germline V lookup: CDR1 MNHEY, CDR2 SVGAGI. The CDR3 covers 15 residues. In nucleotides, the CDR3 is TGTGCCAGCAGTTACGCTTGGGGGGTAGGTTACGAGCAGTACTTC. Amino acid sequence: CASSYAWGVGYEQYF.

Regarding this clone: The junction shows a germline mismatch at one end, possibly a read error. The rearrangement uses TRBV7-9 and TRBJ2-7; 11 bases are a match to TRBD2. Germline V lookup: CDR1 SEHNR, CDR2 FQNEAQ (reference sequence). The CDR3 has 15 amino acids. Here the CDR3 reads CASSPTGIAGGPRDF. The CDR3 nucleotides are TGTGCCAGCAGCCCGACGGGGATAGCGGGAGGGCCGCGGGACTTC.

The chain uses TRBV28 and TRBJ2-7, with D hard to call. The CDR3 contains 13 residues. CDR1 and CDR2 (germline): MDHEN, SYDVKM. V was pared by 5 bases and J by 4 bases, with 12 bases between. CDR3 sequence: CASSPSGRYEQYF. DNA of the CDR3: TGTGCCAGCAGTCCCTCTGGTAGATACGAGCAGTACTTC.

The chain recombines TRBV19 with TRBJ1-1; 8 bases line up with TRBD1. V lost 8 bases and J lost 5; bases outside the gene matches: 10. Germline V gene sequence: CDR1 LNHDA, CDR2 SQIVND (reference sequence). This CDR3 is 14 amino acids long. The CDR3 reads CASGQGEPGTEAFF. For the CDR3, the DNA is TGTGCCAGTGGACAGGGTGAGCCGGGGACTGAAGCTTTCTTT.

The chain joins TRBV5-4 to TRBJ2-4; a weak D match, TRBD2 (6 bases). Germline CDR1 is SGHNT and CDR2 is YYREEE (reference sequence). The V gene lost 4 bases and the J gene lost 2 bases, with 10 bases spanning the gap. This CDR3 has 14 amino acids. In nucleotides, the CDR3 is TGTGCCAGCAGCCCGGAGGGTTCCAAAAACATTCAGTACTTC. Protein product: CASSPEGSKNIQYF.

The gene calls are TRBV6-5 and TRBJ2-5, with TRBD1 identical over 7 bases. Per germline, CDR1 MNHEY and CDR2 SVGAGI. The ends lost 6 bases at V and 1 base at J; junction bases unmatched: 2. CDR3 length: 13 amino acids. CDR3 protein: CASRRDSQETQYF. The CDR3, as DNA: TGTGCCAGCAGGAGGGACAGCCAAGAGACCCAGTACTTC.

The gene calls are TRBV27 and TRBJ2-3; 7 bases are a match to TRBD1. The germline V gene has CDR1 MNHEY and CDR2 SMNVEV (reference sequence). The CDR3 length is 16 residues. Trimming removed 8 bases from V and 1 base from J; junction bases left unmatched: 12. The CDR3 bases are TGTGCCAGCGCATTCCCTTCCACAGGGGGCACAGATACGCAGTATTTT. This translates into CASAFPSTGGTDTQYF.

CDR3 nucleotide sequence: TGTGCCAGCAGCTTGGGGACTAGCGGGAGTGTGGGCAATGAGCAGTTCTTC. Amino acids: CASSLGTSGSVGNEQFF. The V call is TRBV11-3, the J call TRBJ2-1; 14 bases align to TRBD2. J was trimmed by 6 bases and V by 3 bases; bases with no gene match: 7. Germline V gene data show CDR1 as SGHNT and CDR2 as YENEEA. The CDR3 runs to 17 residues.

The J gene is TRBJ2-5, the V gene TRBV19, with 8 bases identical to TRBD1. The CDR3 runs to 14 residues. V shed 4 bases and J 5 bases; nucleotides not matched to a gene: 6. The V gene's germline CDR1 is LNHDA and CDR2 SQIVND (reference sequence). The CDR3 region has the DNA TGTGCCAGTAGTACCCGGACAGGGAGGGAGACCCAGTACTTC. As protein: CASSTRTGRETQYF. Looking up the rest from reference TRBV19 and TRBJ2-5 gives the full variable domain: DGGITQSPKYLFRKEGQNVTLSCEQNLNHDAMYWYRQDPGQGLRLIYYSQIVNDFQKGDIAEGYSVSREKKESFPLTVTSAQKNPTAFYLCASSTRTGRETQYFGPGTRLLVL.

J is TRBJ2-2 and V is TRBV7-3; unclear D gene. Germline V gene data show CDR1 as SGHTA and CDR2 as FQGTGA. This CDR3 is 13 amino acids long. The V end was cut by 3 bases, the J end by 5 bases, with 7 bases between. The CDR3 region has the DNA TGTGCCAGCAGCTTTGACAATACCGGGGAGCTGTTTTTT. Its translation is CASSFDNTGELFF.

V and J are TRBV11-1 and TRBJ1-2, with 11 positions matching TRBD1. V trimming: 5 bases; J trimming: 8 bases; junction bases outside the gene matches: 4. Germline loops: CDR1 SGHAT, CDR2 FQDESV (reference sequence). CDR3 size: 13 residues. The DNA for the CDR3 is TGTGCCAGCAGCGCCCGGACAGGGGGCGGCTACACCTTC. Protein: CASSARTGGGYTF.

The chain couples TRBV2 to TRBJ1-5; 7 nucleotides match TRBD1. The germline gives CDR1 SNHLY, CDR2 FYNNEI. Trimming at V came to 4 bases and at J to 5 bases, leaving 5 bases not matched to a gene. This CDR3 is built from 14 residues. DNA for the CDR3: TGTGCCAGCAGTGGACAGGGAGAACATCAGCCCCAGCATTTT. It specifies CASSGQGEHQPQHF.

The chain employs TRBV19 and TRBJ1-5; D is undetermined. V lost 7 bases and J lost 5, with 12 bases in between. The CDR3 spans 13 residues. The germline gives CDR1 LNHDA, CDR2 SQIVND (reference sequence). The CDR3 region is CASNIQAYQPQHF. The CDR3 coding sequence is TGTGCCAGTAATATTCAGGCGTATCAGCCCCAGCATTTT.

The gene calls are TRBV9 and TRBJ1-1, with D maybe TRBD1 (5 bases). This CDR3 comprises 18 residues. V lost 0 bases, J lost 4 bases, and 22 bases lay in between. The germline CDR1 and CDR2 sequences are SGDLS and YYNGEE. CDR3 sequence: CASSVGGKVGVAGTEAFF. The CDR3 DNA sequence: TGTGCCAGCAGCGTAGGCGGGAAGGTGGGGGTTGCTGGCACTGAAGCTTTCTTT.

V and J are TRBV9 and TRBJ2-6; the match to TRBD1 covers 9 bases. Germline CDR1 SGDLS, CDR2 YYNGEE. V lost 4 bases to trimming and J lost 0 bases; unmatched junction nucleotides: 8. The CDR3 sequence is 18 residues long. This CDR3 reads CASSHGTGTNSGANVLTF. CDR3 bases: TGTGCCAGCAGCCACGGGACAGGGACGAACTCTGGGGCCAACGTCCTGACTTTC.

The chain has TRBV7-2 and TRBJ2-3, with D unresolved. The CDR3 sequence is 13 residues long. Germline CDR1 SGHTA, CDR2 FQGNSA. V lost 6 bases and J 3 bases, leaving 10 bases between the germline ends. This chain's CDR3 is CASRAQMTDTQYF. The CDR3 nucleotides read TGTGCCAGCAGAGCCCAAATGACAGATACGCAGTATTTT.